This entry lists 9 T cell receptor beta chains sequenced from one sample in a study of CD8 T cells in Susac syndrome. Reverse transcription of about 0.45 to 1 ug RNA was performed with random hexamers. Each CDR3 protein gets one entry after TCRdb re-called the immunoSEQ multiplex PCR reads with MiXCR. The profile shows under 250,000 distinct CDR3 sequences, about 93% of them singletons. Sequencing was performed on CD4+ T cells from PBMCs. The source is a human donor with multiple sclerosis.

The chain has TRBV5-4 and TRBJ1-1; TRBD1 might be the D (5 bases). Germline V gives CDR1 SGHNT, CDR2 YYREEE (reference sequence). The CDR3 has 13 residues. Trimming left V 4 bases short and J 1 base short, with 8 bases between. CDR3 sequence reads: CASSHGGNTEAFF. In DNA, the CDR3 is TGTGCCAGCAGCCATGGGGGGAACACTGAAGCTTTCTTT.

The chain is built from TRBV24-1 and TRBJ1-2; D is unresolved. This CDR3 comprises 11 residues. With 1 base removed from V and 7 bases from J, the gap between germline ends came to 3 bases. Germline CDR1 is KGHDR and CDR2 is SFDVKD. In DNA form, the CDR3 reads TGTGCCACCAGTGATTTCTTTGGCTACACCTTC. It encodes CATSDFFGYTF.

This clonotype has a single count. The DNA for the CDR3 is TGTGCCAGCACCAATTGGCCCAACACCATATATTTT. Residues: CASTNWPNTIYF. The rearrangement joins TRBV2 to TRBJ1-3; D uncertain. Germline CDR1 is SNHLY and CDR2 is FYNNEI. CDR3 length: 12 amino acids. With 7 bases removed from V and 7 bases from J, the gap between germline ends came to 11 bases.

The genes are TRBV11-2 and TRBJ2-5, with D perhaps given as TRBD1 or TRBD2 (7 bases each). The CDR3 spans 17 residues. CDR1 SGHAT and CDR2 FQNNGV come from the germline V gene. Deletions cut 2 bases from V and 0 bases from J, with 16 bases between. CDR3 amino acids: CASSLTGASGYQETQYF. The CDR3, as DNA: TGTGCCAGCAGCTTAACAGGGGCTAGCGGATACCAAGAGACCCAGTACTTC.

The chain employs TRBV7-3 and TRBJ2-2, with D unclear. The CDR3 totals 12 residues. The V gene's germline CDR1 is SGHTA and CDR2 FQGTGA. V lost 5 bases, J lost 7 bases, and 8 bases lay in between. The CDR3 is CASSTYGGELFF. CDR3 DNA: TGTGCCAGCAGCACTTACGGCGGGGAGCTGTTTTTT. Using reference TRBV7-3 and TRBJ2-2 for the parts outside the CDR3, the full variable domain is GAGVSQTPSNKVTEKGKYVELRCDPISGHTALYWYRQSLGQGPEFLIYFQGTGAADDSGLPNDRFFAVRPEGSVSTLKIQRTERGDSAVYLCASSTYGGELFFGEGSRLTVL.

This chain uses TRBV7-9 with TRBJ2-5; 12 nucleotides line up with TRBD2. After removal of 5 bases from V and 5 bases from J, the junction contained 3 bases not matched to a gene. Looked up from germline, CDR1 is SEHNR and CDR2 is FQNEAQ (reference sequence). This CDR3 contains 14 residues. The DNA for the CDR3 is TGTGCCAGCAGCCGACTAGCGGGGGCCGAGACCCAGTACTTC. It yields the protein CASSRLAGAETQYF.

CDR3 protein: CASWGNYGYTF. CDR3 coding DNA: TGCGCCAGCTGGGGAAACTATGGCTACACCTTC. The chain couples TRBV4-1 to TRBJ1-2; D gene ambiguous. The CDR3 length is 11 residues. Deletions cut 8 bases from V and 2 bases from J, with 6 bases between. Germline V lookup: CDR1 MGHRA, CDR2 YSYEKL.

This clonotype was counted once. The gene calls are TRBV2 and TRBJ1-5, with D perhaps matching TRBD1 (6 bases). The CDR3 loop spans 14 amino acids. Germline V gives CDR1 SNHLY, CDR2 FYNNEI. Trimming stripped 6 bases from V and 6 bases from J, with 15 bases between. In DNA, the CDR3 is TGTGCCAGCAGGGAGGGGGTGAGATCTCAGCCCCAGCATTTT. This codes for CASREGVRSQPQHF.

The J gene is TRBJ1-2, the V gene TRBV11-2, with 10 bases matching TRBD1. This CDR3 has 15 residues. V trimming: 3 bases; J trimming: 2 bases; junction bases outside the gene matches: 3. The V gene's germline CDR1 is SGHAT and CDR2 FQNNGV. The CDR3 is CASSFPGQGNYGYTF. Written as DNA, the CDR3 is TGTGCCAGCAGCTTCCCGGGACAGGGGAACTATGGCTACACCTTC.